This T cell receptor (beta chain) is from a study of T cell responses to AZD1222 COVID-19 vaccine. This table comes from immunoSEQ multiplex PCR, and its TCRdb copy is limited to in-frame clones, with some not included. The data contain about 160,000 clones, over 75% of them singletons. The CDR3 has 16 amino acids. The germline CDR1 and CDR2 sequences are KGHSH and LQKENI. J gave up 0 bases and V 5 bases, and 7 bases lay outside the gene matches. Sequenced here: peripheral blood, sampled 28 days after the second AZD1222 dose. The rearrangement uses TRBV18 and TRBJ2-4; 7 positions agree with TRBD1. The source of this sequence is an adult who received the AZD1222 COVID-19 vaccine. The CDR3 DNA reads TGTGCCAGCTCAGGGTCAGGGGGATTAGCCAAAAACATTCAGTACTTC. Protein: CASSGSGGLAKNIQYF.